This is a list of T cell receptor beta chains from one sample in a study of control samples from healthy donors and cancer patients. Generated by immunoSEQ multiplex PCR, the TCRdb table keeps only in-frame clones and is missing some. Here the sample spans 110,000 to 150,000 clones, roughly 90% being singletons. Sequencing was carried out using blood. The receptors were sampled from a man aged 30-40 years in good health. CDR3s include the opening cysteine and the closing phenylalanine or tryptophan. D genes are given only for firm matches. Size is omitted from some rows. Given values are once, few, many or a class for expanded clones.

J gene | clone size | D gene | V gene | CDR3 DNA | CDR3 protein
TRBJ2-1 | . | TRBD2 | TRBV4-3 | TGCGCCAGCAGCCAAGAAATAGCGGGAGGGCGCAATGAGCAGTTCTTC | CASSQEIAGGRNEQFF
TRBJ2-3 | once | TRBD1 | TRBV6-5 | TGTGCCAGCAGTTACTCGGGGACAGGCACAGATACGCAGTATTTT | CASSYSGTGTDTQYF
TRBJ2-6 | . | . | TRBV9 | TGTGCCAGCAGCGTAGTAGAGTCTGGGGCCAACGTCCTGACTTTC | CASSVVESGANVLTF
TRBJ2-5 | . | . | TRBV6-2/TRBV6-3 | TGTGCCAATAGCCCAGAAGGTTCCGAGACCCAGTACTTC | CANSPEGSETQYF
TRBJ1-2 | once | . | TRBV5-1 | TGCGCCAGCAGCTCAGACATCAACTATGGCTACACCTTC | CASSSDINYGYTF
TRBJ1-2 | few | TRBD1 | TRBV4-3 | TGCGCCAGCAGCCAACAAGGGACAGGGACCTTCTCTAACTATGGCTACACCTTC | CASSQQGTGTFSNYGYTF
TRBJ1-1 | . | TRBD1 | TRBV6-2/TRBV6-3 | TGTGCCAGCAGCCCACGAGGACAGGGGGGTAACACTGAAGCTTTCTTT | CASSPRGQGGNTEAFF
TRBJ2-3 | . | TRBD1 | TRBV29-1 | TGCAGCGTTGAACCACACAGGGGGGATACGCAGTATTTT | CSVEPHRGDTQYF
TRBJ1-1 | . | . | TRBV6-7 | TGTGCCAGCAGTTACGGGGGGCTTAAGAGAGCTTTCTTT | CASSYGGLKRAFF
TRBJ2-7 | . | . | TRBV6-5 | TGTGCCAGCAGTTACACGGGTCAGGGGCTTATCTACGAGCAGTACTTC | CASSYTGQGLIYEQYF
TRBJ2-7 | . | TRBD1 | TRBV19 | TGTGCCAGTAGTAGGGGACAGGGGGGCGAGCAGTACTTC | CASSRGQGGEQYF
TRBJ1-2 | once | TRBD1 | TRBV12-3/TRBV12-4 | TGTGCCAGCAGTACAGGGGCTGGCTACACCTTC | CASSTGAGYTF
TRBJ1-1 | . | . | TRBV6-6 | TGTGCCAGCAGTTCCGGGAACACTGAAGCTTTCTTT | CASSSGNTEAFF
TRBJ2-7 | . | . | TRBV2 | TGTGCCAGCAGTACCGGGACGAGCTCCTACGAGCAGTACTTC | CASSTGTSSYEQYF